The rows below give T cell receptor beta chains drawn from one sample of a study of control samples from healthy donors and cancer patients. The assay was immunoSEQ multiplex PCR, and TCRdb's table has in-frame clones only and misses some. This table has about 130,000 clones, more than 85% appearing once. Sequencing used blood. The receptor set was obtained from a man aged 18 to 30 in good health. Each CDR3 is given with its conserved first and last residue. Each record gives: V gene, D gene, clone size, J gene, CDR3 protein, CDR3 DNA. D genes are given only for firm matches. The size field is filled for only some rows; it gives once, few, many or a size class.

TRBV9,TRBD1,NA,TRBJ2-1,CASSVEGGAGGMSEQFF,TGTGCCAGCAGCGTAGAGGGTGGGGCAGGGGGCATGAGTGAGCAGTTCTTC
TRBV5-1,NA,few,TRBJ1-1,CASSSLVGTEAFF,TGCGCCAGCAGCTCCTTGGTCGGTACTGAAGCTTTCTTT
TRBV18,NA,NA,TRBJ1-1,CASSPPRGRTEAFF,TGTGCCAGCTCACCACCTCGGGGTAGGACTGAAGCTTTCTTT
TRBV7-2,NA,NA,TRBJ2-7,CASSPGVLYFAYEQYF,TGTGCCAGCAGCCCAGGTGTTCTCTACTTTGCCTACGAGCAGTACTTC
TRBV24-1,TRBD1,NA,TRBJ2-3,CATSERQGGTDTQYF,TGTGCCACCAGTGAAAGACAGGGGGGCACAGATACGCAGTATTTT
TRBV10-3,NA,NA,TRBJ2-4,CAISDGNIQYF,TGTGCCATCAGTGACGGAAACATTCAGTACTTC
TRBV11-3,NA,NA,TRBJ1-2,CASSDRITTGHYGYTF,TGTGCCAGCAGCGATAGAATAACGACGGGACACTATGGCTACACCTTC
TRBV5-4,TRBD2,once,TRBJ2-7,CASSLDSGRSHEQYF,TGTGCCAGCAGCTTGGATAGCGGGAGGTCCCACGAGCAGTACTTC
TRBV4-2,TRBD1,NA,TRBJ2-7,CASSLPTGASHEQYF,TGTGCCAGCAGCCTACCGACAGGGGCTAGCCACGAGCAGTACTTC
TRBV2,NA,NA,TRBJ2-2,CASSSRETGELFF,TGTGCCAGCAGTTCCCGGGAGACCGGGGAGCTGTTTTTT
TRBV10-1,NA,NA,TRBJ2-1,CASSVAGTNEQFF,TGCGCCAGCAGTGTAGCCGGGACTAATGAGCAGTTCTTC
TRBV9,NA,NA,TRBJ2-5,CASSSRTGKETQYF,TGTGCCAGCAGCTCGCGGACGGGTAAAGAGACCCAGTACTTC
TRBV29-1,NA,NA,TRBJ2-7,CSVLGVSYEQYF,TGCAGCGTTCTCGGAGTCTCCTACGAGCAGTACTTC
TRBV20-1,NA,NA,TRBJ1-1,CSASRGITEAFF,TGCAGTGCTAGTAGGGGGATCACTGAAGCTTTCTTT
TRBV15,TRBD1,NA,TRBJ1-5,CATSKGQFSNQPQHF,TGTGCCACCAGCAAGGGACAGTTTAGCAATCAGCCCCAGCATTTT
TRBV7-9,NA,few,TRBJ1-1,CASTASRNTEAFF,TGTGCCAGCACCGCCAGCCGGAACACTGAAGCTTTCTTT
TRBV10-3,TRBD1,few,TRBJ1-5,CAISTGQGASQPQHF,TGTGCCATCAGTACAGGACAGGGGGCTAGTCAGCCCCAGCATTTT
TRBV27,NA,NA,TRBJ2-3,CASSHQPRATDTQYF,TGTGCCAGCAGTCACCAGCCCCGCGCTACAGATACGCAGTATTTT
TRBV4-1,NA,once,TRBJ1-2,CASSQDSWRGYTF,TGCGCCAGCAGCCAGGACTCTTGGAGAGGCTACACCTTC
TRBV7-2,NA,NA,TRBJ1-2,CASSLEQGIGGYTF,TGTGCCAGCAGCTTAGAACAGGGAATAGGGGGCTACACCTTC